This TCR beta chain came from a study of technical replicates of blood from several donors. The CDR3 totals 15 residues. Germline CDR1 is SGHRS and CDR2 is YFSETQ. Unmatched junction bases numbered 3, after V lost 3 bases and J lost 1 base. Libraries were prepared by immunoSEQ multiplex PCR; TCRdb keeps only in-frame clonotypes and omits some of them. The table records about 70,000 clones, approximately 97% of them present only once. The sequencing sample was made of T cells isolated from PBMCs. This sequence joins TRBV5-1 and TRBJ2-2; TRBD1 matches 7 bases. This sequence originates from a human donor in good health. In DNA, the CDR3 is TGCGCCAGCAGCTCCCGGGACAGGAACACCGGGGAGCTGTTTTTT. Amino acid sequence: CASSSRDRNTGELFF.